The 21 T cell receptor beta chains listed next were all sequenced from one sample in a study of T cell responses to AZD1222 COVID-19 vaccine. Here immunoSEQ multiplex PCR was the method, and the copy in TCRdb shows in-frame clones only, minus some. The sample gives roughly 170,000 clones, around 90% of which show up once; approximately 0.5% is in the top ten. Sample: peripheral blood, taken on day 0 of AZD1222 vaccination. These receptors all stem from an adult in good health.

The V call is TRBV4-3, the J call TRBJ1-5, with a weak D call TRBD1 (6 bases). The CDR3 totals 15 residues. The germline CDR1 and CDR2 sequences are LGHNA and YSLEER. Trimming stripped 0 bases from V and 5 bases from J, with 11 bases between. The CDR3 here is CASSQDRGYHQPQHF. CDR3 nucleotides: TGCGCCAGCAGCCAAGACAGGGGCTATCATCAGCCCCAGCATTTT.

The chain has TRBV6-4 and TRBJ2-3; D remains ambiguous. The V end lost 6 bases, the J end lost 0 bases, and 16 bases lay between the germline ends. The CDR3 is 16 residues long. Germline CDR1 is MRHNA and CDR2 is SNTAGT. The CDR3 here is CASSPWVAASTDTQYF. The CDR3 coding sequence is TGTGCCAGCAGCCCCTGGGTCGCGGCTAGCACAGATACGCAGTATTTT.

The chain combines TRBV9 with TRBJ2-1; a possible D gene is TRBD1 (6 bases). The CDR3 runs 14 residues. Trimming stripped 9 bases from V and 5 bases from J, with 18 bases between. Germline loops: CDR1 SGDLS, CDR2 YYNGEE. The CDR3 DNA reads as TGTGCCACCGAGGGGCCGGGACAAAACAATGAGCAGTTCTTC. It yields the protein CATEGPGQNNEQFF.

For the CDR3, the DNA is TGCAGCGTTGAACAATCCGGCTACACCTTC. As protein: CSVEQSGYTF. The genes are TRBV29-1 and TRBJ1-2; D not resolved. V was shortened by 2 bases and J by 8 bases, with 6 bases between the two germline ends. CDR1 is SQVTM, CDR2 ANQGSEA, per germline. This CDR3 comprises 10 residues.

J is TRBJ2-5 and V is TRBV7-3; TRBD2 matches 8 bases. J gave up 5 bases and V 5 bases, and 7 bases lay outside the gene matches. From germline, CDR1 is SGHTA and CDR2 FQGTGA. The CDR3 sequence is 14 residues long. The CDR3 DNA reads TGTGCCAGCAGCGATCCGGGACTAGGGGAGACCCAGTACTTC. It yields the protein CASSDPGLGETQYF.

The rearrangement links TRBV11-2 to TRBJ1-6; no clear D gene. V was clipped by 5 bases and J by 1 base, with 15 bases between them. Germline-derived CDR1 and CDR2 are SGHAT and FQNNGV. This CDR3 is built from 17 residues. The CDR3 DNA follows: TGTGCCAGCAGCCCCCCGCCCAGAAGTTCCTATAATTCACCCCTCCACTTT. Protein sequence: CASSPPPRSSYNSPLHF.

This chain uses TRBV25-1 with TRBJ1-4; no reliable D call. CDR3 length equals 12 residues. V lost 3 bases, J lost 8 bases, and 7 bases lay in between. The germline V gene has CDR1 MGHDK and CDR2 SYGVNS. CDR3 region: CASSDLSEKLFF. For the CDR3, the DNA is TGTGCCAGCAGTGACCTTAGCGAAAAACTGTTTTTT.

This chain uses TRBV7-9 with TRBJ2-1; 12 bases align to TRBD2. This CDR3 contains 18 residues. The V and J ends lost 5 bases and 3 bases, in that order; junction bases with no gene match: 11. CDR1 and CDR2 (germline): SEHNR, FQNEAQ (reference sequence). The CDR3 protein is CASSPGTSGGTYYNEQFF. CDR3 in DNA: TGTGCCAGCAGCCCAGGCACTAGCGGGGGGACCTACTACAATGAGCAGTTCTTC.

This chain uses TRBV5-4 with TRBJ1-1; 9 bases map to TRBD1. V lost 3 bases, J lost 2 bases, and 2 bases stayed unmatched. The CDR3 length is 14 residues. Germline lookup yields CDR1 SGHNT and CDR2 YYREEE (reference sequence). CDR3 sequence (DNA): TGTGCCAGCAGCTCGGGACAGGGTAACACTGAAGCTTTCTTT. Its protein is CASSSGQGNTEAFF.

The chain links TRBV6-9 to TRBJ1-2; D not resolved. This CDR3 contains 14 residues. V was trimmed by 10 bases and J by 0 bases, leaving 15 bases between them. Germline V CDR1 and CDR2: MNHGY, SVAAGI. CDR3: CATTRLGSNYGYTF. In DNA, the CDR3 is TGTGCCACTACCAGGTTGGGATCTAACTATGGCTACACCTTC.

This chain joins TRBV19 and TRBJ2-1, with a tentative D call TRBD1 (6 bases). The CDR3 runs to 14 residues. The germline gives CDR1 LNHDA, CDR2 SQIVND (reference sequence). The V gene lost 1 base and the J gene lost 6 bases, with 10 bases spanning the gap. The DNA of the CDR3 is TGTGCCAGTAGTATAGGGACAGCCGCCAATGAGCAGTTCTTC. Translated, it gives CASSIGTAANEQFF.

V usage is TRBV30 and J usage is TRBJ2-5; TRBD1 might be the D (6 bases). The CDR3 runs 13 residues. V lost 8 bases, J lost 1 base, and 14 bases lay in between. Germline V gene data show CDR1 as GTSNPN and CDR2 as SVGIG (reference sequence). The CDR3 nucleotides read TGTGCCGGGACAACTTTCTCCCAAGAGACCCAGTACTTC. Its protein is CAGTTFSQETQYF.

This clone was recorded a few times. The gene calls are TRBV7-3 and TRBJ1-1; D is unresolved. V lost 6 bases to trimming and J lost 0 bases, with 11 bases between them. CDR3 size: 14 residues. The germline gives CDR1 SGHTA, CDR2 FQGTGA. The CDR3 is CASRDPGVNTEAFF. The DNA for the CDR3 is TGTGCCAGCAGAGACCCCGGGGTGAACACTGAAGCTTTCTTT. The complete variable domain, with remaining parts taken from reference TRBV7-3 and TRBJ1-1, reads GAGVSQTPSNKVTEKGKYVELRCDPISGHTALYWYRQSLGQGPEFLIYFQGTGAADDSGLPNDRFFAVRPEGSVSTLKIQRTERGDSAVYLCASRDPGVNTEAFFGQGTRLTVV.

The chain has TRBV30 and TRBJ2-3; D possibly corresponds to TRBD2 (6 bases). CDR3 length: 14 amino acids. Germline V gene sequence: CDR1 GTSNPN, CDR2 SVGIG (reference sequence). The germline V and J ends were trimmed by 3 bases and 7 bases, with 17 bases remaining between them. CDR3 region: CAWRAAGDFHTQYF. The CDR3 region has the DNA TGTGCCTGGAGAGCAGCCGGGGACTTCCATACGCAGTATTTT.

This CDR3 reads CASSPGGGNEQFF. CDR3 bases: TGTGCCAGCAGCCCCGGTGGGGGCAATGAGCAGTTCTTC. The chain uses TRBV5-5 and TRBJ2-1; perhaps D is TRBD1 or TRBD2 (5 bases each). Germline V gene data show CDR1 as SGHKS and CDR2 as YYEKEE (reference sequence). Trimming took 4 bases from V and 6 from J, leaving 11 bases between them. The length of the CDR3 is 13 residues.

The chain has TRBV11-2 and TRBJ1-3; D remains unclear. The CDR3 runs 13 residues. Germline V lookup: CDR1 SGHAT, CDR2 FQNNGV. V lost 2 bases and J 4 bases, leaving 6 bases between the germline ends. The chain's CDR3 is CASSLSEGNTIYF. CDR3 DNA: TGTGCCAGCAGCTTATCAGAGGGAAACACCATATATTTT.

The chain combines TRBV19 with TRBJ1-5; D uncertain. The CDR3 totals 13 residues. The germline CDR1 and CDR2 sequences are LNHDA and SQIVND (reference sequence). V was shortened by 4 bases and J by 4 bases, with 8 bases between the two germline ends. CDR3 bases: TGTGCCAGTAGTACGTCGGCGAATCAGCCCCAGCATTTT. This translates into CASSTSANQPQHF.

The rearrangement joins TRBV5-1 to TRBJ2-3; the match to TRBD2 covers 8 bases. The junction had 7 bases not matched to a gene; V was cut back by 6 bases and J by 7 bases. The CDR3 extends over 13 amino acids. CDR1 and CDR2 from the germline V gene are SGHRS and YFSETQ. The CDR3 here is CASTPGTRNTQYF. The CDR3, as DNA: TGCGCCAGCACCCCCGGGACTAGAAATACGCAGTATTTT.

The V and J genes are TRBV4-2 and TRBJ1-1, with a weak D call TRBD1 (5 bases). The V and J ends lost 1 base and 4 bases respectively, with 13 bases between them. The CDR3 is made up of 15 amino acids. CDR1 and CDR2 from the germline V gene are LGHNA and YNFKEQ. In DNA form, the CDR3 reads TGTGCCAGCAGCCAAGCGGCCACGGGGGGCACTGAAGCTTTCTTT. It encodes CASSQAATGGTEAFF.

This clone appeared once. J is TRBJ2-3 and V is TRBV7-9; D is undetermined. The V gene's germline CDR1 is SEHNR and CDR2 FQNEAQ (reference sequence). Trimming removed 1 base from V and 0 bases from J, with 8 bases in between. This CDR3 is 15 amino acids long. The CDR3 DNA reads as TGTGCCAGCAGCTTAGGCGAACCGAGCACAGATACGCAGTATTTT. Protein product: CASSLGEPSTDTQYF.

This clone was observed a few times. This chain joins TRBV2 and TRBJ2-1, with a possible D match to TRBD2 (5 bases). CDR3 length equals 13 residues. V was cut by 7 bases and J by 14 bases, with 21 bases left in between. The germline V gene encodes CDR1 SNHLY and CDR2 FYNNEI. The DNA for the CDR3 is TGTGCCAGCAAGGTTATTAGAGAGGGTGGCAAGTTCTTC. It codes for CASKVIREGGKFF.